The 14 T cell receptor beta chains below were found in one sample sequenced in a study of T cell repertoires in cytomegalovirus infection. Their cognate antigens are unknown. TCRdb re-analysed the reads in MiXCR, keeping a single row per CDR3 protein. This repertoire shows fewer than 1,000,000 distinct CDR3 sequences, less than 40% found once; its top ten account for roughly 13%. The specimen was cultured CD8+ T cells from PBMCs, collected from culture after CMV antigen stimulation. The receptors were sampled from a human donor in good health (CMV status not recorded). Some clones in this sample may be carry-over from other donors' samples.

This sequence joins TRBV6-2 or TRBV6-3 and TRBJ2-4, with 9 bases that match TRBD1. V lost 4 bases, J lost 8 bases, and 15 bases stayed unmatched. CDR1 is MNHEY, CDR2 SVGEGT, per germline. This CDR3 is built from 17 residues. The CDR3 protein is CASSSGQGQLARDIQYF. CDR3 DNA sequence: TGTGCCAGCAGTTCGGGACAGGGACAGTTGGCAAGGGACATTCAGTACTTC.

This chain joins TRBV7-6 and TRBJ1-2; no definite D call. Germline V gene sequence: CDR1 SGHVS, CDR2 FNYEAQ. This CDR3 contains 14 residues. V dropped 5 bases and J dropped 5 bases, with 15 bases sitting between them. The CDR3 sequence is CASSPEPRAYGYTF. CDR3 in DNA: TGTGCCAGCAGCCCGGAGCCGAGAGCGTATGGCTACACCTTC.

This clonotype was seen only once. The chain uses TRBV5-1 and TRBJ1-1, with D maybe TRBD1 (5 bases). Trimming stripped 4 bases from V and 4 bases from J, with 17 bases between. Germline CDR1 SGHRS, CDR2 YFSETQ. The CDR3 totals 15 residues. The CDR3 DNA follows: TGCGCCAGCAGCCCCGTTCCGGGGGAGGGCACTGAAGCTTTCTTT. This gives the protein CASSPVPGEGTEAFF.

V and J are TRBV3-1 and TRBJ2-1; no definite D call. Trimming took off 0 bases at V and 5 bases at J, with 17 bases between the two ends. CDR1 and CDR2 from the germline V gene are LGHDT and YNNKEL (reference sequence). The CDR3 runs to 17 residues. CDR3 sequence: CASSQDPRAMHHNEQFF. The CDR3 region has the DNA TGTGCCAGCAGCCAAGATCCCCGGGCAATGCACCACAATGAGCAGTTCTTC.

This clonotype was picked up a small number of times. The rearrangement joins TRBV5-6 to TRBJ2-1; D is undetermined. The germline CDR1 and CDR2 sequences are SGHDT and YYEEEE. The CDR3 is made up of 11 amino acids. Trimming pared 7 bases from V and 10 bases from J, leaving 12 bases between. CDR3 DNA: TGTGCCAGCTCGGTGGGTAAAGAGCAGTTCTTC. It yields the protein CASSVGKEQFF.

This clonotype was detected once. With a much larger clone just one base away, this may be a read error. The gene calls are TRBV28 and TRBJ2-1, with D hard to call. This CDR3 has 17 amino acids. Germline V gene sequence: CDR1 MDHEN, CDR2 SYDVKM. The ends were cut back, 2 bases at V and 4 bases at J, with 18 bases in the middle. The CDR3 DNA follows: TGTGCCAGCAGTTTAGGCCCGAACAAATCGTTATACAATGAGCAGTTCTTC. This encodes CASSLGPNKSLYNEQFF. The entire variable domain, with the rest obtained from reference TRBV28 and TRBJ2-1, is as follows: DVKVTQSSRYLVKRTGEKVFLECVQDMDHENMFWYRQDPGLGLRLIYFSYDVKMKEKGDIPEGYSVSREKKERFSLILESASTNQTSMYLCASSLGPNKSLYNEQFFGPGTRLTVL.

This clonotype has more than one count but fewer than ten. V gene TRBV12-3 or TRBV12-4 combines with J gene TRBJ2-1; 8 bases match TRBD2. This CDR3 region has 16 residues. Trimming cost V 6 bases and J 4 bases; bases outside gene matches: 11. Written as DNA, the CDR3 is TGTGCCAGCAGCCCTGGGGGCGGGGGGCTATACAATGAGCAGTTCTTC. It codes for CASSPGGGGLYNEQFF.

The CDR3 sequence is CASSPDQGVRWNEQFF. DNA for the CDR3: TGTGCCAGCAGCCCCGATCAGGGAGTGCGGTGGAATGAGCAGTTCTTC. The chain uses TRBV7-6 and TRBJ2-1; D may be TRBD1 or TRBD2 (5 bases each). V was trimmed by 5 bases and J by 7 bases, leaving 21 bases between them. The germline gives CDR1 SGHVS, CDR2 FNYEAQ. The CDR3 covers 16 residues.

This clonotype was found many times. CDR3 sequence: CASTATPNQPKMAFF. The CDR3 nucleotides are TGTGCCAGCACCGCGACCCCTAATCAACCAAAAATGGCTTTCTTT. The genes are TRBV12-3 or TRBV12-4 and TRBJ1-1, with D hard to call. The germline V and J ends were trimmed by 7 bases and 11 bases, with 26 bases remaining between them. The length of the CDR3 is 15 residues.

This clonotype has more than one count but fewer than ten. The chain joins TRBV6-2 or TRBV6-3 to TRBJ2-7, with 7 bases matching TRBD2. After removal of 2 bases from V and 1 base from J, the junction contained 8 bases not matched to a gene. Germline values: CDR1 MNHEY, CDR2 SVGEGT. CDR3 size: 16 residues. CDR3 sequence reads: CASSYAGVERSYEQYF. CDR3 nucleotides: TGTGCCAGCAGTTACGCGGGGGTCGAGAGGTCCTACGAGCAGTACTTC.

The chain is built from TRBV19 and TRBJ1-2; possible D gene TRBD1, 5 bases. Germline V gene sequence: CDR1 LNHDA, CDR2 SQIVND (reference sequence). V was clipped by 3 bases and J by 1 base, with 9 bases between them. The CDR3 has 14 residues. This CDR3 reads CASSIERGNYGYTF. Here the CDR3 DNA reads TGTGCCAGTAGTATCGAGAGGGGTAACTATGGCTACACCTTC. Together with reference TRBV19 and TRBJ1-2, the CDR3 gives the full variable domain: DGGITQSPKYLFRKEGQNVTLSCEQNLNHDAMYWYRQDPGQGLRLIYYSQIVNDFQKGDIAEGYSVSREKKESFPLTVTSAQKNPTAFYLCASSIERGNYGYTFGSGTRLTVV.

This clonotype has at least ten counts. The chain carries TRBV7-8 and TRBJ1-5; 11 bases are shared with TRBD1. Per the germline V gene, CDR1 is SGHVS and CDR2 is FQNEAQ. The CDR3 runs to 16 residues. V lost 3 bases and J lost 4; bases outside the gene matches: 5. Written as DNA, the CDR3 is TGTGCCAGCAGCTTGGACAGGGGGCTAAGTAATCAGCCCCAGCATTTT. It encodes CASSLDRGLSNQPQHF.

The chain employs TRBV4-1 and TRBJ2-1; D is ambiguous. Looked up from germline, CDR1 is MGHRA and CDR2 is YSYEKL. The CDR3 extends over 14 amino acids. V was pared by 1 base and J by 5 bases, with 9 bases between. The CDR3, as DNA: TGCGCCAGCAGCCAAGTTTTGGCGGACAATGAGCAGTTCTTC. As protein: CASSQVLADNEQFF.

This clonotype was detected a few times. The chain uses TRBV7-9 and TRBJ1-3, with 7 bases that match TRBD1. CDR1 and CDR2 from the germline V gene are SEHNR and FQNEAQ (reference sequence). CDR3 length equals 13 residues. The ends lost 6 bases at V and 7 bases at J; junction bases unmatched: 6. DNA of the CDR3: TGTGCCAGCAGACCGACAGGGTCCAACACCATATATTTT. This sequence encodes CASRPTGSNTIYF.